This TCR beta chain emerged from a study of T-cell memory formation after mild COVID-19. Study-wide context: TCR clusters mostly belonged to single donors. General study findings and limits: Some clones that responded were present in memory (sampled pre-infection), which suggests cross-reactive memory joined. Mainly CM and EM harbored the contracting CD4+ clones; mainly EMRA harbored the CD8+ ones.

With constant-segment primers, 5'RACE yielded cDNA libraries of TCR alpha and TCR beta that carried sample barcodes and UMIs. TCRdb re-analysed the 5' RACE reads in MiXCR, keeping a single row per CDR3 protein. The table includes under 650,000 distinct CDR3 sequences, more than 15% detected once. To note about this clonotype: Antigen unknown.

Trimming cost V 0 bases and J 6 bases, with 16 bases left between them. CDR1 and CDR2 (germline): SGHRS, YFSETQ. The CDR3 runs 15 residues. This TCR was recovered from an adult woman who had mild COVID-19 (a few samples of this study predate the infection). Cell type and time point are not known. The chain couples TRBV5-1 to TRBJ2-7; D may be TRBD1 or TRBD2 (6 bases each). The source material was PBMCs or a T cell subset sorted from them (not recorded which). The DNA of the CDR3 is TGCGCCAGCAGCTTGGGCGGGACACGGGATGGCGAGCAGTACTTC. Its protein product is CASSLGGTRDGEQYF.